This T cell receptor (beta chain) was identified during a study of blood T cell repertoires in COVID-19. The CDR3 has 14 amino acids. The ends were cut back, 4 bases at V and 3 bases at J, with 13 bases in the middle. The V gene's germline CDR1 is MDHEN and CDR2 SYDVKM. Clones were read by immunoSEQ multiplex PCR, and TCRdb kept only the in-frame ones, dropping some. The sample shows 450,000 to 500,000 clones, 70% to 90% of them seen only once. Sequenced input: peripheral blood. The chain links TRBV28 to TRBJ2-7; tentatively, D is TRBD1 (5 bases). This TCR was sampled from a human donor in a cohort sampled during active COVID-19. This CDR3 is CASSWDQGVYEQYF. CDR3 DNA: TGTGCCAGCAGTTGGGATCAAGGGGTCTACGAGCAGTACTTC. Full variable domain (remainder filled in from reference TRBV28 and TRBJ2-7): DVKVTQSSRYLVKRTGEKVFLECVQDMDHENMFWYRQDPGLGLRLIYFSYDVKMKEKGDIPEGYSVSREKKERFSLILESASTNQTSMYLCASSWDQGVYEQYFGPGTRLTVT.